One and the same sample provided the 5 T cell receptor beta chains below, sequenced in a study of CD8 T cells in Susac syndrome. RNA totalling roughly 0.5 to 1 ug underwent reverse transcription with random hexamers. TCRdb redid the calling of the immunoSEQ multiplex PCR reads with MiXCR, one entry per CDR3 protein. In the table there are some 170,000 distinct CDR3 sequences, over 85% of which are singletons. Sequencing was performed on CD4+ T cells from PBMCs. The receptor source for this set is a human donor in good health.

The chain has TRBV29-1 and TRBJ2-7, with D possibly TRBD2 on 7 matching bases. There are 20 residues in the CDR3. Trimming cost V 0 bases and J 0 bases, with 27 bases left between them. The germline CDR1 and CDR2 sequences are SQVTM and ANQGSEA. The CDR3 region has the DNA TGCAGCGTTGAAGATGAACTTGGTGGTCGGGGGGCTTACCGCTCCTACGAGCAGTACTTC. It codes for CSVEDELGGRGAYRSYEQYF.

The chain joins TRBV5-1 to TRBJ1-4, with D possibly matching TRBD1 (5 bases). Trimming shortened V by 0 bases and J by 7 bases, and 7 bases separated the two germline ends. The CDR3 has 13 amino acids. Germline lookup yields CDR1 SGHRS and CDR2 YFSETQ. CDR3 nucleotide sequence: TGCGCCAGCAGCTTGGAGGGGTTTGAAAAACTGTTTTTT. Protein: CASSLEGFEKLFF. Drawing the rest from reference TRBV5-1 and TRBJ1-4, the complete variable domain is KAGVTQTPRYLIKTRGQQVTLSCSPISGHRSVSWYQQTPGQGLQFLFEYFSETQRNKGNFPGRFSGRQFSNSRSEMNVSTLELGDSALYLCASSLEGFEKLFFGSGTQLSVL.

V is TRBV27 and J is TRBJ1-2, with D possibly TRBD1 on 6 matching bases. Germline values: CDR1 MNHEY, CDR2 SMNVEV (reference sequence). This CDR3 comprises 14 residues. V gave up 5 bases and J gave up 3 bases, with 13 bases separating them. This CDR3 reads CASSRGDTDYGYTF. In DNA form, the CDR3 reads TGTGCCAGCAGTCGGGGGGACACCGACTATGGCTACACCTTC.

The V and J genes are TRBV24-1 and TRBJ1-5; tentative D call: TRBD1 (5 bases). The CDR3 consists of 18 residues. Germline loops: CDR1 KGHDR, CDR2 SFDVKD. CDR3: CAPRNDRGRTGNNQPQHF. For the CDR3, the DNA is TGTGCACCGCGAAATGACCGGGGGAGGACGGGCAACAATCAGCCCCAGCATTTT.

This clonotype was observed a single time. The chain recombines TRBV20-1 with TRBJ2-7; unclear D gene. The ends were cut back, 1 base at V and 4 bases at J, with 11 bases in the middle. This CDR3 comprises 13 residues. Germline loops: CDR1 DFQATT, CDR2 SNEGSKA (reference sequence). As DNA, the CDR3 is TGCAGTGCTAGAGGGGAAATAGGTTACGAGCAGTACTTC. It yields the protein CSARGEIGYEQYF.